A single sample gave rise to the 8 T cell receptor beta chains below, sequenced in a study of T-cell reconstitution after alpha-beta-depleted transplantation in children listed by TCRdb under 2016. Per the publication, the treatment or condition label means: allogeneic hematopoietic cell transplantation with graft depleted of TCRalphabeta T cells and CD19 B cells. The library came from PCR. The instrument given in TCRdb is Illumina HiSeq 2500. Molecular barcoding was employed in the preparation of TCR libraries, with unique molecular identifiers being used to normalize TCRbeta repertoire quantification. TCRdb reprocessing: public reads trimmed at Q25 with fastp, clones called with MiXCR, in-frame beta chains kept. One record per CDR3 amino acid sequence lists the most common genes and DNA. This sample holds about 150,000 distinct CDR3 sequences; 11% were observed only once. 13% of the sample comes from the top ten.

Sequencing was performed on PBMCs, taken before TCRalphabeta/CD19-depleted stem cell transplant. These receptors originate from a boy between 2 and 15 years old with acute myeloid leukemia, due to receive a stem cell transplant.

This clonotype was recorded many times. The V call is TRBV5-1, the J call TRBJ1-1; D ambiguous. Germline CDR1 reads SGHRS; CDR2 reads YFSETQ. Trimming pared 4 bases from V and 4 bases from J, leaving 14 bases between. The CDR3 has 14 amino acids. The CDR3 DNA sequence: TGCGCCAGCAGCCCAGCCCTACGGGGCACTGAAGCTTTCTTT. Translating it yields CASSPALRGTEAFF.

The sample holds many counts of this clonotype. This chain connects TRBV13 to TRBJ2-1, with 8 bases fitting TRBD2. CDR3 length equals 14 residues. Losses at the gene ends were 5 bases for V and 8 bases for J; bases not matched to a gene: 8. CDR1 PRHDT and CDR2 FYEKMQ come from the germline V gene (reference sequence). The CDR3 sequence is CASSPHRLAYEQFF. For the CDR3, the DNA is TGTGCCAGCAGCCCACATCGACTAGCGTATGAGCAGTTCTTC.

This clonotype showed up many times. This chain connects TRBV4-1 to TRBJ1-1, with unresolved D. Looked up from germline, CDR1 is MGHRA and CDR2 is YSYEKL. The CDR3 totals 14 residues. Trimming shortened V by 8 bases and J by 1 base, and 14 bases separated the two germline ends. CDR3 protein: CASRGLLKNTEAFF. The DNA of the CDR3 is TGCGCCAGCCGAGGACTTTTGAAGAACACTGAAGCTTTCTTT.

The gene calls are TRBV20-1 and TRBJ2-3; TRBD1 might be the D (6 bases). CDR1 is DFQATT, CDR2 SNEGSKA, per germline (reference sequence). V was shortened by 3 bases and J by 4 bases, with 17 bases between the two germline ends. The CDR3 is 15 amino acids. DNA for the CDR3: TGCAGTGCTAGTCTCGGCAAAGGGGGATCAGATACGCAGTATTTT. Protein sequence: CSASLGKGGSDTQYF.

This clonotype was recorded many times. An end of the junction differs from the germline gene, which may be a read error. The chain joins TRBV6-5 to TRBJ1-2; no clear D gene. The CDR3 runs 13 residues. In germline, CDR1 is MNHEY, CDR2 SVGAGI. CDR3 sequence reads: CASTYGRPYGYTF. CDR3 bases: TGTGCCAGCACTTACGGGAGGCCCTATGGCTACACCTTC.

Remarks on this clonotype: Just one base apart from a much larger clone, this may be a read error. The rearrangement links TRBV18 to TRBJ2-1; TRBD1 aligns across 7 bases. The CDR3 has 13 residues. CDR1 and CDR2 from the germline V gene are KGHSH and LQKENI. V trimming: 3 bases; J trimming: 12 bases; junction bases outside the gene matches: 8. The CDR3 loop reads CASSPLRQGGQFF. In DNA, the CDR3 is TGTGCCAGCTCACCCCTTCGACAGGGTGGGCAGTTCTTC.

This clonotype has a count of ten or more. The rearrangement links TRBV20-1 to TRBJ2-1, with 9 bases identical to TRBD2. The germline V gene encodes CDR1 DFQATT and CDR2 SNEGSKA (reference sequence). There are 15 residues in the CDR3. After removal of 6 bases from V and 6 bases from J, the junction contained 12 bases not matched to a gene. This CDR3 is CSAPQTAGGPNEQFF. CDR3 DNA: TGCAGTGCGCCCCAGACAGCGGGGGGTCCCAATGAGCAGTTCTTC.

This clonotype was recorded many times. The chain links TRBV5-5 to TRBJ1-1; tentatively, D is TRBD1 (6 bases). Germline V gene lookup returns CDR1 SGHKS and CDR2 YYEKEE (reference sequence). The CDR3 totals 14 residues. V shed 2 bases and J shed 0 bases, with 8 bases lying between them. The chain's CDR3 is CASSFTGMNTEAFF. CDR3 nucleotides: TGTGCCAGCAGCTTTACAGGGATGAACACTGAAGCTTTCTTT.